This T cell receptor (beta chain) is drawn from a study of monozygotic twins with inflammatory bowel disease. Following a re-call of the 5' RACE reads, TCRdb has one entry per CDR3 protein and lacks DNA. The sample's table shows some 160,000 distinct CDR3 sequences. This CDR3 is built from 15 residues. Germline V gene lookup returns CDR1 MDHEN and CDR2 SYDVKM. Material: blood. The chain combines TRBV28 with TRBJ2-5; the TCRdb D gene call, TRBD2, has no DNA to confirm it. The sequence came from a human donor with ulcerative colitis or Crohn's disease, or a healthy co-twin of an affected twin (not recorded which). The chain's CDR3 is CASSISGRGQETQYF.